These T cell receptor beta chains were read from a single sample in a study of beta chain features in type 1 diabetes. Clones were sequenced by immunoSEQ multiplex PCR, and TCRdb holds only the in-frame ones, with some missing. The profile shows about 470,000 clones, around 28% of them singletons. The sample comprised naive CD4+ T cells from blood. The receptors derive from a man younger than 30 in good health. CDR3s include the opening cysteine and the closing phenylalanine or tryptophan. A D gene is named only where the DNA matches it firmly. Rows may omit the clone size; those that give it use once, few, many or a size class.

TRBD1,few,TRBV7-8,TRBJ1-5,TGTGCCAGCAGCTCCGGGACAGGGGGCACGCAGCCCCAGCATTTT,CASSSGTGGTQPQHF
TRBD2,-,TRBV6-6,TRBJ2-1,TGTGCCAGCAGTCTTAGCGGGAGCTCCTACAATGAGCAGTTCTTC,CASSLSGSSYNEQFF
-,-,TRBV29-1,TRBJ2-5,TGCAGCGTTGTTATCTGGGCGGACGGGCCCCTTCAAGAGACCCAGTACTTC,CSVVIWADGPLQETQYF
TRBD1,-,TRBV30,TRBJ1-2,TGTGCCTGGGACAGGGATGATAACTATGGCTACACCTTC,CAWDRDDNYGYTF
TRBD1,once,TRBV5-1,TRBJ1-4,TGCGCCAGCAGCCTCTCCGGGACAGTTAATGAAAAACTGTTTTTT,CASSLSGTVNEKLFF
TRBD1,-,TRBV23-1,TRBJ2-3,TGCGCACGGGACAGGGCTTACACAGATACGCAGTATTTT,CARDRAYTDTQYF
TRBD1,few,TRBV30,TRBJ2-7,TGTGCCTGGAGGTGGACAGGGAAAGGCGAGCAGTACTTC,CAWRWTGKGEQYF
-,-,TRBV5-1,TRBJ2-3,TGCGCCAGCAGCTTGGGACCACAGGGAGGTAGGGCAGATACGCAGTATTTT,CASSLGPQGGRADTQYF
-,once,TRBV2,TRBJ2-3,TGTGCCAGCACCCTGGAGCGGAGCAGCACAGATACGCAGTATTTT,CASTLERSSTDTQYF
-,-,TRBV5-1,TRBJ2-3,TGCGCCAGCAGCTTTGGGGATACGACAGATACGCAGTATTTT,CASSFGDTTDTQYF
-,-,TRBV4-1,TRBJ2-3,TGCGCCAGCAGCCAGGGGTTCGAGGATGCGCAGTATTTT,CASSQGFEDAQYF
-,-,TRBV5-1,TRBJ2-1,TGCGCCAGCAGCCCTCCCCTGGGGTACAATGAGCAGTTCTTC,CASSPPLGYNEQFF
-,-,TRBV25-1,TRBJ1-2,TGTGCCAGCAGTGGATTTGAGGTTACAGGGATCTATGGCTACACCTTC,CASSGFEVTGIYGYTF
-,-,TRBV14,TRBJ2-1,TGTGCCAGCAGCCAAGAATGGTGGCGGGGCGCCTACAATGAGCAGTTCTTC,CASSQEWWRGAYNEQFF
TRBD2,-,TRBV28,TRBJ2-3,TGTGCCAGCAGTTTTGCGGGAGTGAGGACAGATACGCAGTATTTT,CASSFAGVRTDTQYF
TRBD1,once,TRBV4-1,TRBJ2-7,TGCGCCAGCAGCCACTTCACCAGGACAGGGGCCCACGAGCAGTACTTC,CASSHFTRTGAHEQYF
-,-,TRBV30,TRBJ2-5,TGTGCCTGGAGAAAGCAAGAGACCCAGTACTTC,CAWRKQETQYF
-,-,TRBV5-1,TRBJ2-3,TGCGCCAGCAGCTTGGCCCCATTGCGGCGCACAGATACGCAGTATTTT,CASSLAPLRRTDTQYF
TRBD2,-,TRBV28,TRBJ2-7,TGTGCCAGCAGCACTCCAGCGGGATATAGCGAGCAGTACTTC,CASSTPAGYSEQYF
TRBD1,few,TRBV5-4,TRBJ2-1,TGTGCCAGCAGCTTGGGAGGATTTGGGACAGGAGTCAATGAGCAGTTCTTC,CASSLGGFGTGVNEQFF
-,few,TRBV7-2,TRBJ2-7,TGTGCCAGCAGCTTAGGCGGTCGGCTCCTGCCCTACGAGCAGTACTTC,CASSLGGRLLPYEQYF
TRBD1,few,TRBV4-2,TRBJ1-2,TGTGCCAGCAGCCAATCACAGGGGAAAGGGGGCTACACCTTC,CASSQSQGKGGYTF
-,-,TRBV29-1,TRBJ2-6,TGCAGCGCCCACTCTGGGGCCAACGTCCTGACTTTC,CSAHSGANVLTF
TRBD1,few,TRBV5-1,TRBJ2-1,TGCGCCAGCAGCCTGGACAGGGGTTTCGATGAGCAGTTCTTC,CASSLDRGFDEQFF
-,-,TRBV5-6,TRBJ2-1,TGTGCCAGCAGCTTGGTAACGTTAAAGGCTGTCGATGAGCAGTTCTTC,CASSLVTLKAVDEQFF
-,-,TRBV7-8,TRBJ2-5,TGTGCCAGCAGACCAGCCCGGGGTCGGCGTGAGACCCAGTACTTC,CASRPARGRRETQYF
-,-,TRBV29-1,TRBJ2-1,TGCAGCGCCGGACTACTTTACAATGAGCAGTTCTTC,CSAGLLYNEQFF
-,-,TRBV30,TRBJ2-7,TGTGCCTGGGGGGACAAAACCTACGAGCAGTACTTC,CAWGDKTYEQYF
TRBD2,few,TRBV30,TRBJ2-1,TGTGCCTGGAGTAAACTAGCGGGAGGGCCGGGCAATGAGCAGTTCTTC,CAWSKLAGGPGNEQFF
-,-,TRBV7-2,TRBJ2-5,TGTGCCACCGCTTGGGGTTCCGAGACCCAGTACTTC,CATAWGSETQYF